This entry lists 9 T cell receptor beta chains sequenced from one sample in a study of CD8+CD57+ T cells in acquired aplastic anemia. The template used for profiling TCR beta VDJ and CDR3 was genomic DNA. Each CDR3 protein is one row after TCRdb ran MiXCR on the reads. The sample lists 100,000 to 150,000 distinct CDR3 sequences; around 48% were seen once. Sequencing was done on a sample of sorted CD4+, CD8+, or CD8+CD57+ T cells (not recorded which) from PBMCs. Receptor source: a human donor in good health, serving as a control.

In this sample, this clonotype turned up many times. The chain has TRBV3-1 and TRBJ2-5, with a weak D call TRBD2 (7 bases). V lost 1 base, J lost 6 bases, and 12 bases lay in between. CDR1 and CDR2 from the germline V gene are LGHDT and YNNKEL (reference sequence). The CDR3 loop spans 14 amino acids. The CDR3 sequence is CASSQAGGPKTQYF. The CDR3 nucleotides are TGTGCCAGCAGCCAAGCGGGGGGCCCCAAGACCCAGTACTTC.

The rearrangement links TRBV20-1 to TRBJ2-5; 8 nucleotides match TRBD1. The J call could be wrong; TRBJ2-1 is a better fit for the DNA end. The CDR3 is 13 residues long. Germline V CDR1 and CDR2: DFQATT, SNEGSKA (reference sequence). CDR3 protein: CSARGQGAGEQFF. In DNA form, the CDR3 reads TGCAGTGCTCGTGGGCAGGGGGCAGGGGAGCAGTTCTTC.

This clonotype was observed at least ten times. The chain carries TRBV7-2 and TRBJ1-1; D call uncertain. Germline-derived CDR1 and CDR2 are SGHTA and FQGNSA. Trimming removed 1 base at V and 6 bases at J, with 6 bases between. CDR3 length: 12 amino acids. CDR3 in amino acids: CASSLGVSEAFF. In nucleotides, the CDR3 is TGTGCCAGCAGCTTAGGGGTGTCTGAAGCTTTCTTT.

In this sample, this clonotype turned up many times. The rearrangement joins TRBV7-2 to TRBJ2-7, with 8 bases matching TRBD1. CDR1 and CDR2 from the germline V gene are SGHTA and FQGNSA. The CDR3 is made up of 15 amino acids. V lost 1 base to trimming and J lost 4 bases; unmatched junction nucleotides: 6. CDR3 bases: TGTGCCAGCAGCTTAGGGGCAGGGGGCAATTACGAGCAGTACTTC. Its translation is CASSLGAGGNYEQYF.

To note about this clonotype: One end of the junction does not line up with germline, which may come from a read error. The CDR3 coding sequence is TGCAGTGCTAATTTTTTTTCAGTGAGCACAGATGCGCAGTACTTT. Its translation is CSANFFSVSTDAQYF. This chain uses TRBV20-1 with TRBJ2-3; D is unresolved. CDR3 length: 15 amino acids. Germline CDR1 and CDR2: DFQATT and SNEGSKA (reference sequence).

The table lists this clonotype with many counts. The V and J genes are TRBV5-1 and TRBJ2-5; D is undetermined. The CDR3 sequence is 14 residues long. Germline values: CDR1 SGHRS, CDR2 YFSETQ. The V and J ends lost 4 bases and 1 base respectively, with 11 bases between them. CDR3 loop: CASSLGRSQETQYF. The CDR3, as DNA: TGCGCCAGCAGCCTGGGCAGGTCCCAAGAGACCCAGTACTTC.

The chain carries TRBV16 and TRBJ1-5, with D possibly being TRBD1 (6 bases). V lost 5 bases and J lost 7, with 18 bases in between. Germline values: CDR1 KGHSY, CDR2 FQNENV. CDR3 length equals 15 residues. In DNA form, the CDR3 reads TGTGCCAGCAGCGACCAGACAGGTCGAGGACAGCCCCAGCATTTT. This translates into CASSDQTGRGQPQHF.

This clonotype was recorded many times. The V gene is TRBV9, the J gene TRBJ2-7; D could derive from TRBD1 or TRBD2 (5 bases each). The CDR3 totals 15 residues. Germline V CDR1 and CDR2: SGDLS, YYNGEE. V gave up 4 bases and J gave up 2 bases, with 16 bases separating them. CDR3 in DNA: TGTGCCAGCAGCCCGCGGGCAGGGAAGGCCTACGAGCAGTACTTC. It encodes CASSPRAGKAYEQYF. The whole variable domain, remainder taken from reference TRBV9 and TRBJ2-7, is DSGVTQTPKHLITATGQRVTLRCSPRSGDLSVYWYQQSLDQGLQFLIQYYNGEERAKGNILERFSAQQFPDLHSELNLSSLELGDSALYFCASSPRAGKAYEQYFGPGTRLTVT.

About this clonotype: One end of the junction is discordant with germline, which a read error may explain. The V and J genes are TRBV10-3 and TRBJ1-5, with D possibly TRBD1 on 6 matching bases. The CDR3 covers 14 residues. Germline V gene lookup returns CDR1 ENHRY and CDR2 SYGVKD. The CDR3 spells CAISAGESNQPQHF. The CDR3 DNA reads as TGTGCCATCAGTGCAGGGGAGAGCAATCAGCCCCAACATTTT.